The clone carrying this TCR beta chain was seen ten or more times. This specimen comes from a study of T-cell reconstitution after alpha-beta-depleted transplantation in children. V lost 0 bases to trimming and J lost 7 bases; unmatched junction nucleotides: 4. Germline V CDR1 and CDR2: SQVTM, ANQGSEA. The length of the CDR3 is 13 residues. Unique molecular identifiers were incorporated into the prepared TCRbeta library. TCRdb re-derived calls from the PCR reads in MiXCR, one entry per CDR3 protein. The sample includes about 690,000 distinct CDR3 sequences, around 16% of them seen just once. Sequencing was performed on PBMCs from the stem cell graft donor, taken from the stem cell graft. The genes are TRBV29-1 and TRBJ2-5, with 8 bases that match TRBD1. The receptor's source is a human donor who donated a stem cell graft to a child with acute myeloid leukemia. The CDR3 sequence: CSVEEQGAVTQYF. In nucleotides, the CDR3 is TGCAGCGTTGAAGAGCAGGGGGCTGTGACCCAGTACTTC.